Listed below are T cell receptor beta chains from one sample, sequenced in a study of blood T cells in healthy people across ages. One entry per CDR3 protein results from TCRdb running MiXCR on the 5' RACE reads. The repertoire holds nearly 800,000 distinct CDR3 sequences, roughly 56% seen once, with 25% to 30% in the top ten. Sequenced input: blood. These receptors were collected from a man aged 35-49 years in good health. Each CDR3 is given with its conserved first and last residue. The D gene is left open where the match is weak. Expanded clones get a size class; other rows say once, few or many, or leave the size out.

CDR3aa: CASSSSWGRIDTQYF
CDR3nt: TGTGCCAGCAGCTCCAGTTGGGGGCGCATAGATACGCAGTATTTT
j_gene: TRBJ2-3
abundance: few
v_gene: TRBV7-2
d_gene: .

CDR3aa: CASSVTELGEQFF
CDR3nt: TGTGCCAGCAGCGTTACGGAGTTGGGTGAGCAGTTCTTC
j_gene: TRBJ2-1
abundance: once
v_gene: TRBV11-3
d_gene: .

CDR3aa: CASSLTRDFGYTF
CDR3nt: TGTGCCAGCAGCCTTACCCGGGACTTCGGCTACACCTTC
j_gene: TRBJ1-2
abundance: .
v_gene: TRBV6-2/TRBV6-3
d_gene: .

CDR3aa: CASSYTESHNEQFF
CDR3nt: TGTGCCAGCAGTTACACGGAATCCCACAATGAGCAGTTCTTC
j_gene: TRBJ2-1
abundance: .
v_gene: TRBV27
d_gene: .

CDR3aa: CASSGPQGGEKNIQYF
CDR3nt: TGTGCCAGCAGCGGACCACAGGGAGGGGAAAAAAACATTCAGTACTTC
j_gene: TRBJ2-4
abundance: .
v_gene: TRBV21-1
d_gene: .

CDR3aa: CTSRIRQETQYF
CDR3nt: TGTACCAGCAGGATTCGGCAAGAGACCCAGTACTTC
j_gene: TRBJ2-5
abundance: .
v_gene: TRBV25-1
d_gene: .

CDR3aa: CSASEGGAYGYTF
CDR3nt: TGCAGTGCCTCAGAGGGAGGGGCGTATGGCTACACCTTC
j_gene: TRBJ1-2
abundance: .
v_gene: TRBV20-1
d_gene: .

CDR3aa: CATSDSRRVGVNEQYF
CDR3nt: TGTGCCACCAGTGATTCCCGGAGGGTAGGGGTCAATGAGCAGTACTTC
j_gene: TRBJ2-7
abundance: many
v_gene: TRBV24-1
d_gene: .

CDR3aa: CATLLAGGATEQFF
CDR3nt: TGTGCCACCCTCTTGGCGGGGGGGGCTACTGAGCAGTTCTTC
j_gene: TRBJ2-1
abundance: .
v_gene: TRBV12-3/TRBV12-4
d_gene: TRBD2

CDR3aa: CSARYILEAFF
CDR3nt: TGCAGTGCTAGATACATCTTGGAAGCTTTCTTT
j_gene: TRBJ1-1
abundance: .
v_gene: TRBV20-1
d_gene: .

CDR3aa: CSARWQNQPQHF
CDR3nt: TGCAGCGCCCGATGGCAGAATCAGCCCCAGCATTTT
j_gene: TRBJ1-5
abundance: few
v_gene: TRBV29-1
d_gene: .

CDR3aa: CASSDRRQETQYF
CDR3nt: TGCGCCAGCAGTGACAGGAGACAAGAGACCCAGTACTTC
j_gene: TRBJ2-5
abundance: .
v_gene: TRBV10-2
d_gene: .

CDR3aa: CSVEEGTSGYADTQYF
CDR3nt: TGCAGCGTTGAAGAGGGGACTAGCGGGTATGCAGATACGCAGTATTTT
j_gene: TRBJ2-3
abundance: .
v_gene: TRBV29-1
d_gene: TRBD2

CDR3aa: CASSSLPGQGRTDTQYF
CDR3nt: TGTGCCAGCAGTTCCTTACCGGGACAGGGCAGGACAGATACGCAGTATTTT
j_gene: TRBJ2-3
abundance: .
v_gene: TRBV28
d_gene: TRBD1

CDR3aa: CAAGFRGEETQYF
CDR3nt: TGTGCCGCAGGGTTTCGGGGGGAAGAGACCCAGTACTTC
j_gene: TRBJ2-5
abundance: .
v_gene: TRBV3-1
d_gene: TRBD2

CDR3aa: CASSYQGVYNSPLHF
CDR3nt: TGTGCCAGCAGCTACCAGGGGGTCTATAATTCACCCCTCCACTTT
j_gene: TRBJ1-6
abundance: .
v_gene: TRBV13
d_gene: TRBD1

CDR3aa: CSSDGLGQTDTQYF
CDR3nt: TGCAGCTCTGACGGACTAGGGCAAACAGATACGCAGTATTTT
j_gene: TRBJ2-3
abundance: .
v_gene: TRBV29-1
d_gene: TRBD2

CDR3aa: CASSQESSVGQGFSSGANVLTF
CDR3nt: TGTGCCAGCAGCCAAGAAAGTTCGGTCGGCCAAGGGTTTAGTTCTGGGGCCAACGTCCTGACTTTC
j_gene: TRBJ2-6
abundance: .
v_gene: TRBV14
d_gene: .

CDR3aa: CSGGADADTQYF
CDR3nt: TGCAGTGGGGGGGCGGACGCAGATACGCAGTATTTT
j_gene: TRBJ2-3
abundance: .
v_gene: TRBV20-1
d_gene: .

CDR3aa: CSVAGGMNQETQYF
CDR3nt: TGCAGCGTTGCGGGGGGGATGAACCAAGAGACCCAGTACTTC
j_gene: TRBJ2-5
abundance: many
v_gene: TRBV29-1
d_gene: TRBD2

CDR3aa: CSARDRWTSPLHF
CDR3nt: TGCAGTGCTAGAGATAGATGGACTTCACCCCTCCACTTT
j_gene: TRBJ1-6
abundance: .
v_gene: TRBV20-1
d_gene: .